Each of the 18 T cell receptor beta chains below was sequenced from the same sample in a study of beta chain features in type 1 diabetes. The whole isolated RNA underwent reverse transcription, so sequencing captured expressed TCRB transcripts. Measured with immunoSEQ multiplex PCR; TCRdb has only the in-frame clones, and not every one. This sample has about 930,000 clones, with roughly 15% found just once. Sequencing was done on a sample of naive CD4+ T cells from blood. These receptors came from a young woman in good health.

This clone was found once. The rearrangement joins TRBV7-9 to TRBJ2-5; 8 nucleotides agree with TRBD2. The DNA end lines up better with TRBJ2-7; the J call may be wrong. This CDR3 contains 14 residues. Germline values: CDR1 SEHNR, CDR2 FQNEAQ (reference sequence). The chain's CDR3 is CASSLDGRAGEQYF. The CDR3 nucleotides are TGTGCCAGCAGCTTAGACGGGAGGGCCGGCGAGCAGTACTTC.

This clone was counted between two and nine times. The CDR3 reads CASSRGQATYTEAFF. The CDR3, as DNA: TGTGCCAGCAGTCGAGGACAGGCCACATACACTGAAGCTTTCTTT. The rearrangement links TRBV6-5 to TRBJ1-1, with 7 nucleotides matching TRBD1. Losses at the gene ends were 5 bases for V and 3 bases for J; bases not matched to a gene: 9. The CDR3 covers 15 residues. Looked up from germline, CDR1 is MNHEY and CDR2 is SVGAGI.

This sequence joins TRBV18 and TRBJ2-1; TRBD2 aligns across 11 bases. V was clipped by 3 bases and J by 7 bases; unmatched bases: 8. The CDR3 covers 16 residues. From germline, CDR1 is KGHSH and CDR2 LQKENI. The CDR3 coding sequence is TGTGCCAGCTCACCCCCACTAGCGGGGGCTGATAATGAGCAGTTCTTC. Protein product: CASSPPLAGADNEQFF.

The gene calls are TRBV7-2 and TRBJ2-2; D remains unclear. This CDR3 spans 14 amino acids. The ends were cut back, 4 bases at V and 3 bases at J, with 9 bases in the middle. From germline, CDR1 is SGHTA and CDR2 FQGNSA. The CDR3 is CASSCDTDTGELFF. The CDR3 DNA follows: TGTGCCAGCAGCTGCGACACCGACACCGGGGAGCTGTTTTTT.

The rearrangement uses TRBV15 and TRBJ1-3, with D perhaps matching TRBD1 (5 bases). Trimming cost V 1 base and J 4 bases, with 14 bases left between them. Germline V gives CDR1 LNHNV, CDR2 YYDKDF (reference sequence). The CDR3 length is 16 residues. The CDR3 reads CATSRGILQGGNTIYF. The CDR3 DNA reads TGTGCCACCAGCAGAGGAATTTTGCAGGGCGGAAACACCATATATTTT. The full variable domain, rest sourced from reference TRBV15 and TRBJ1-3, is DAMVIQNPRYQVTQFGKPVTLSCSQTLNHNVMYWYQQKSSQAPKLLFHYYDKDFNNEADTPDNFQSRRPNTSFCFLDIRSPGLGDTAMYLCATSRGILQGGNTIYFGEGSWLTVV.

The gene calls are TRBV5-4 and TRBJ2-7; D perhaps matches TRBD2 (7 bases). Germline assignment: CDR1 SGHNT and CDR2 YYREEE (reference sequence). Between the trimmed V and J ends, which lost 2 bases and 2 bases, there was a span of 11 bases. There are 14 residues in the CDR3. The CDR3 nucleotides are TGTGCCAGCAGCTTTAGGGGGGGGACCTACGAGCAGTACTTC. This sequence encodes CASSFRGGTYEQYF.

The chain uses TRBV5-1 and TRBJ2-1; 8 positions agree with TRBD2. CDR1 SGHRS and CDR2 YFSETQ come from the germline V gene. The CDR3 is 16 residues long. Unmatched junction bases numbered 11, after V lost 4 bases and J lost 5 bases. CDR3 in DNA: TGCGCCAGCAGCAGTCTGGCGGGAGGCCAGAACAATGAGCAGTTCTTC. It yields the protein CASSSLAGGQNNEQFF.

In its sample, this clone was seen a few times. The rearrangement links TRBV11-1 to TRBJ1-1; TRBD1 might be the D (5 bases). CDR1 is SGHAT, CDR2 FQDESV, per germline (reference sequence). This CDR3 comprises 15 residues. V lost 5 bases to trimming and J lost 3 bases, with 16 bases between them. The CDR3 DNA reads TGTGCCAGCAGCGAGAGGCTCCTCAGGGACACTGAAGCTTTCTTT. It is translated as CASSERLLRDTEAFF.

The genes are TRBV4-2 and TRBJ1-2; no firm D call. The CDR3 loop spans 15 amino acids. The germline gives CDR1 LGHNA, CDR2 YNFKEQ. Between the trimmed V and J ends, which lost 0 bases and 4 bases, there was a span of 12 bases. In DNA form, the CDR3 reads TGTGCCAGCAGCCAAGATCCACGAGAGGGCTATGGCTACACCTTC. As protein: CASSQDPREGYGYTF.

The chain joins TRBV27 to TRBJ2-7, with 10 bases fitting TRBD1. This CDR3 is built from 14 residues. V lost 5 bases and J lost 2; bases outside the gene matches: 3. Germline CDR1 reads MNHEY; CDR2 reads SMNVEV (reference sequence). The CDR3 bases are TGTGCCAGCAGTCCAGGACAGGGGGCCTACGAGCAGTACTTC. Translation gives CASSPGQGAYEQYF.

The chain couples TRBV7-9 to TRBJ2-3; 9 bases map to TRBD2. Losses at the gene ends were 0 bases for V and 5 bases for J; bases not matched to a gene: 6. Per the germline V gene, CDR1 is SEHNR and CDR2 is FQNEAQ (reference sequence). This CDR3 has 16 residues. CDR3 coding DNA: TGTGCCAGCAGCTTAGCCCTAGCGGGATCAGGAGATACGCAGTATTTT. Amino acid sequence: CASSLALAGSGDTQYF.

This clone was seen a handful of times. This CDR3 reads CASSPGGGLKKLFF. The CDR3 bases are TGTGCCAGCAGCCCAGGTGGGGGGCTGAAAAAACTGTTTTTT. J is TRBJ1-4 and V is TRBV7-2; D is perhaps TRBD1 (6 bases). V lost 5 bases and J lost 9, with 16 bases in between. Germline-derived CDR1 and CDR2 are SGHTA and FQGNSA. The CDR3 totals 14 residues.

This clone was found a few times. V gene TRBV7-2 combines with J gene TRBJ2-4; D is unclear. CDR1 is SGHTA, CDR2 FQGNSA, per germline. V was shortened by 0 bases and J by 2 bases, with 5 bases between the two germline ends. This CDR3 has 14 residues. CDR3 residues: CASSLAGSKNIQYF. CDR3 coding DNA: TGTGCCAGCAGCTTAGCAGGGTCCAAAAACATTCAGTACTTC.

The table lists this clone with a few counts. The CDR3 spells CASSLIGGRAGSEQFF. As DNA, the CDR3 is TGTGCCAGCAGCTTAATCGGCGGGAGGGCTGGAAGTGAGCAGTTCTTC. J is TRBJ2-1 and V is TRBV11-2; 9 positions agree with TRBD2. The germline CDR1 and CDR2 sequences are SGHAT and FQNNGV. V lost 2 bases to trimming and J lost 9 bases; unmatched junction nucleotides: 11. The CDR3 runs 16 residues.

CDR3 loop: CAISEPGLGEQYF. The CDR3 DNA reads as TGTGCCATCAGTGAGCCGGGGTTGGGAGAGCAGTACTTC. The chain carries TRBV10-3 and TRBJ2-7; a possible D gene is TRBD2 (5 bases). The V gene lost 2 bases and the J gene lost 7 bases, with 12 bases spanning the gap. CDR1 and CDR2 (germline): ENHRY, SYGVKD. CDR3 length: 13 residues.

This clone was seen only a few times. At the DNA level, this CDR3 is encoded by other sequences in the same sample as well. This chain joins TRBV7-2 and TRBJ1-2; TRBD1 aligns across 8 bases. Germline CDR1 SGHTA, CDR2 FQGNSA. The CDR3 spans 14 residues. Unmatched junction bases numbered 0, after V lost 1 base and J lost 2 bases. The CDR3 reads CASSLGQGNYGYTF. CDR3 sequence (DNA): TGTGCCAGCAGCTTAGGACAGGGGAACTATGGCTACACCTTC.

The chain joins TRBV13 to TRBJ2-2; TRBD2 matches at 8 bases. Trimming took 5 bases from V and 6 from J; bases not matched to a gene: 20. Per the germline V gene, CDR1 is PRHDT and CDR2 is FYEKMQ (reference sequence). The CDR3 has 19 amino acids. The CDR3 loop reads CASSPMPGASGPMAGELFF. Written as DNA, the CDR3 is TGTGCCAGCAGCCCAATGCCCGGGGCTAGCGGGCCCATGGCCGGGGAGCTGTTTTTT.

The genes are TRBV19 and TRBJ2-1, with 7 bases aligning to TRBD1. J was trimmed by 3 bases and V by 5 bases; bases with no gene match: 10. This CDR3 contains 16 residues. CDR1 and CDR2 (germline): LNHDA, SQIVND (reference sequence). The CDR3 DNA sequence: TGTGCCAGTAGTCCCAGGACAGGATCCTTCTACAATGAGCAGTTCTTC. Its protein product is CASSPRTGSFYNEQFF.